What follows is one T cell receptor beta chain and its context. Its antigen is not identified. This specimen comes from a study of shared clonotypes between healthy human individuals. Study outcomes and limitations: Generally, naive subsets came out with larger estimated richness than memory subsets.

The donors, healthy adults who were HIV-negative, had experienced no recent acute infections or vaccinations. Subsets obtained from CD4+ cells comprised CD45RA+ naive and CD45RA-negative memory cells. Sequencing used immunoSEQ multiplex PCR; TCRdb keeps in-frame clones, though not all of them. The repertoire holds a few million clones, with roughly 93% as singletons. The sample consisted of naive CD4+ T cells from PBMCs. Sample subset: CD45RA+ positively selected. The source is a man aged 18-30 years in good health. Some clones in this sample may be carry-over from other donors' samples.

Here the CDR3 DNA reads TGTGCCAGCAGCCAAGCCCTGAGCACAGATACGCAGTATTTT. Translation: CASSQALSTDTQYF. The chain joins TRBV4-2 to TRBJ2-3; D ambiguous. This CDR3 has 14 amino acids. Germline CDR1 and CDR2: LGHNA and YNFKEQ. V gave up 1 base and J gave up 0 bases, with 5 bases separating them.